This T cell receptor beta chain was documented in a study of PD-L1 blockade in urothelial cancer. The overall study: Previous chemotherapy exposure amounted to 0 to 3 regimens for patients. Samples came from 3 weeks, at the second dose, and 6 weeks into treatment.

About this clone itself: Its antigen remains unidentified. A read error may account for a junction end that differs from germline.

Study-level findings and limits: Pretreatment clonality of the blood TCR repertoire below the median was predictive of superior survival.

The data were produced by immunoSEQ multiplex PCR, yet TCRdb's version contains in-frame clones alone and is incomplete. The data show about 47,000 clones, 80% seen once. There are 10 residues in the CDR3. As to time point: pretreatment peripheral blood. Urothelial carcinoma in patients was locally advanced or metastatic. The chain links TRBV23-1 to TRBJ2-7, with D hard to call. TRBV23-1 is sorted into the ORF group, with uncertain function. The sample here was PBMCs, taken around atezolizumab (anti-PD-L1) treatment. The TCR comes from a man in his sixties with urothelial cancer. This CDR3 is CASSQLLNVF. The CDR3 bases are TGCGCCAGCAGTCAGCTACTGAACGTCTTC.